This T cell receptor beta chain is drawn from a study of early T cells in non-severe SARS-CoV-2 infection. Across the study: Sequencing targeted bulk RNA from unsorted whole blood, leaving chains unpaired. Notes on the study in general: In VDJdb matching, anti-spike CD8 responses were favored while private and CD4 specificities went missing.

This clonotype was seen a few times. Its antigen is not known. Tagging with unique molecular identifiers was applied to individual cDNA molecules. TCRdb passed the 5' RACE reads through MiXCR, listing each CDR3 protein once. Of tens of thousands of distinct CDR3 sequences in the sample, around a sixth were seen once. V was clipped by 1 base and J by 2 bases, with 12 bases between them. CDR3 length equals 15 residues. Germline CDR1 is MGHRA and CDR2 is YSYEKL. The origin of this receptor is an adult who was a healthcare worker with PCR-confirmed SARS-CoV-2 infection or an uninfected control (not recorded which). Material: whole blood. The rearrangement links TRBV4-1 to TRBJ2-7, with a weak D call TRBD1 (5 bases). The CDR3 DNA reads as TGCGCCAGCAGCCAAGTCCCGGACACCACCTACGAGCAGTACTTC. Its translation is CASSQVPDTTYEQYF.